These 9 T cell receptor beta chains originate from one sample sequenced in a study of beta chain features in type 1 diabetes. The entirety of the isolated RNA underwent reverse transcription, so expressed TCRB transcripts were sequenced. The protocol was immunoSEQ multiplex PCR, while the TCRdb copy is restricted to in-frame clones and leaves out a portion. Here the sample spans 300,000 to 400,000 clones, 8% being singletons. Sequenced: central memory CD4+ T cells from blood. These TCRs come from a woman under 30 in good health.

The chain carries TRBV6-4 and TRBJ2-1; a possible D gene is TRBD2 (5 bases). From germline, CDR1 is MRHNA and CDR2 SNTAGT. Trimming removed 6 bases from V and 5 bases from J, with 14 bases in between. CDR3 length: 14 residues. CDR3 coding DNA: TGTGCCAGCAGCTTGTCTAGCAGCCACAATGAGCAGTTCTTC. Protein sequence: CASSLSSSHNEQFF.

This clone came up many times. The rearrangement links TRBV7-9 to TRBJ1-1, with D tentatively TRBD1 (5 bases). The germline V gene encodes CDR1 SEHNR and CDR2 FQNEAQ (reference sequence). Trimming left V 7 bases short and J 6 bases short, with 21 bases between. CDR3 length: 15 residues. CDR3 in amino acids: CASNPGRSGAPEAFF. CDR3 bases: TGTGCCAGCAATCCCGGCCGGAGTGGGGCCCCTGAAGCTTTCTTT.

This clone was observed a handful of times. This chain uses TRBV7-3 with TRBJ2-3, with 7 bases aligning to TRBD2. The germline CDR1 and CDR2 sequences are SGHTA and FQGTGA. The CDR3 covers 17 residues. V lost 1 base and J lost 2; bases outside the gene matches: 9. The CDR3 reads CASSLRPSGTNTDTQYF. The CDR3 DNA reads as TGTGCCAGCAGCTTAAGGCCTAGCGGCACCAACACAGATACGCAGTATTTT.

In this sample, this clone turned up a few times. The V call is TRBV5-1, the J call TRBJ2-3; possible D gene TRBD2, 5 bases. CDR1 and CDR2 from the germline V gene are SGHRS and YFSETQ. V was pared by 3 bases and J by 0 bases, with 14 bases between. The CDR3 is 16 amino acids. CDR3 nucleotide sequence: TGCGCCAGCAGCTCAGAAACTAGTCGGAGCACAGATACGCAGTATTTT. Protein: CASSSETSRSTDTQYF.

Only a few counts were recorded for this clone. The CDR3: CASSYGVSEKLFF. The CDR3 DNA is TGTGCCAGCTCATACGGGGTATCCGAAAAACTGTTTTTT. The chain has TRBV18 and TRBJ1-4; D unclear. This CDR3 has 13 residues. V dropped 5 bases and J dropped 8 bases, with 12 bases sitting between them. Germline CDR1 is KGHSH and CDR2 is LQKENI.

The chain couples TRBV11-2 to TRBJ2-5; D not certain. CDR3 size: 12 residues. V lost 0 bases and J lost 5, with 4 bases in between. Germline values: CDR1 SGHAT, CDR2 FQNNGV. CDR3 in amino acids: CASSLDLETQYF. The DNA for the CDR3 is TGTGCCAGCAGCTTAGATCTTGAGACCCAGTACTTC.

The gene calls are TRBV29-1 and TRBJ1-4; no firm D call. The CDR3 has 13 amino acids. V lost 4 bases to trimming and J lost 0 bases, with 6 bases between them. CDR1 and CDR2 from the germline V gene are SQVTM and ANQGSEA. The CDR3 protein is CSVVSTTNEKLFF. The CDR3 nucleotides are TGCAGCGTTGTGAGTACAACTAATGAAAAACTGTTTTTT.

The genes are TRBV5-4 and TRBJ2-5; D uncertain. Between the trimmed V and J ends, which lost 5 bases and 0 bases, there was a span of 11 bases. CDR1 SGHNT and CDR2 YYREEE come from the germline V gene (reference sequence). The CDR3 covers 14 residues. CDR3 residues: CASSVTHYQETQYF. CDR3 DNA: TGTGCCAGCAGTGTGACCCATTACCAAGAGACCCAGTACTTC.

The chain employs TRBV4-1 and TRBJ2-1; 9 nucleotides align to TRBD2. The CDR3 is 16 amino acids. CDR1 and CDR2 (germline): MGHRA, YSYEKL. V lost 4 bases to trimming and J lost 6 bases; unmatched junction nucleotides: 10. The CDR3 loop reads CASSRFIAGAGNEQFF. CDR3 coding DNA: TGCGCCAGCAGCCGGTTTATAGCGGGAGCGGGCAATGAGCAGTTCTTC.